A selection of T cell receptor beta chains follows, all from one sample in a study of T cells in Graves' hyperthyroidism and ophthalmopathy. TCRdb processed the multiplex PCR reads anew with MiXCR; each CDR3 protein has one entry. The sample consists of around 600,000 distinct CDR3 sequences, approximately 14% of them appearing once. Material: blood. These receptors all come from a woman between 25 and 40 years old with Graves' hyperthyroidism. CDR3s include the opening cysteine and the closing phenylalanine or tryptophan. Fields, in order: CDR3 protein, clone size, CDR3 length, V gene, J gene. Size values are once, few and many counts, or a class for expanded clones, and some rows have none.

CAISEGDVLGETQYF	many	15	TRBV10-3	TRBJ2-5
CASTKTTAVGANYGYTF	many	17	TRBV2	TRBJ1-2
CASSQDRIGGGRAVFF	few	16	TRBV4-2	TRBJ2-1
CASRPDDRSSGSSYEQYF	.	18	TRBV6-1	TRBJ2-7
CASSASGTGGYGYTF	.	15	TRBV6-4	TRBJ1-2
CASSPTSVRDTQYF	few	14	TRBV2	TRBJ2-3
CASSRGLAFGETQYF	few	15	TRBV6-1	TRBJ2-5
CASSKRTSGILGEQFF	many	16	TRBV7-2	TRBJ2-1
CASSPGEETQYF	many	12	TRBV18	TRBJ2-5
CASGGNTDTQYF	many	12	TRBV12-5	TRBJ2-3
CAISERDRGLSYEQYF	.	16	TRBV10-3	TRBJ2-7
CASSSLPGTSGISTDTQYF	.	19	TRBV19	TRBJ2-3
CATLVTGELFF	.	11	TRBV5-4	TRBJ2-2
CASSLWAESYEQYF	many	14	TRBV5-6	TRBJ2-7
CAWSGGTGGTEAFF	many	14	TRBV30	TRBJ1-1
CASSSEGQGHNEQFF	.	15	TRBV7-9	TRBJ2-1
CASSLVASGDYEQYF	few	15	TRBV7-2	TRBJ2-7
CSARGNIGALTDTQYF	many	16	TRBV20-1	TRBJ2-3
CASSQARSGRGTTSYEQYF	many	19	TRBV3-1	TRBJ2-7
CSAPPGTRDGYTF	many	13	TRBV20-1	TRBJ1-2
CAISSGSTEAFF	few	12	TRBV10-3	TRBJ1-1
CASSPPVPGQGNYGYTF	many	17	TRBV13	TRBJ1-2
CASSSQGDPGNTIYF	many	15	TRBV5-1	TRBJ1-3
CASSSASGQNEQFF	.	14	TRBV6-5	TRBJ2-1
CSASLVGGYNEQFF	many	14	TRBV20-1	TRBJ2-1
CATLPTGITNEQFF	few	14	TRBV15	TRBJ2-1
CASGPRTDTQYF	many	12	TRBV6-1	TRBJ2-3
CASSLSLAGSYEQYF	many	15	TRBV11-2	TRBJ2-7
CASSGGGRETQYF	.	13	TRBV27	TRBJ2-5
CAWSPPNNEQFF	many	12	TRBV30	TRBJ2-1
CAWSVSSGNEQFF	many	13	TRBV30	TRBJ2-1
CASTPLGRVVSSEQFF	.	16	TRBV28	TRBJ2-1
CASSLTGDPLAKNIQYF	few	17	TRBV5-1	TRBJ2-4
CSVRRTDTQYF	few	11	TRBV29-1	TRBJ2-3
CASSPVAGGSGGELFF	many	16	TRBV11-2	TRBJ2-2
CASGLGTGSAAEAFF	many	15	TRBV12-5	TRBJ1-1
CASSLTGGDGYTF	few	13	TRBV19	TRBJ1-2
CAISGTGRTQETQYF	many	15	TRBV10-3	TRBJ2-5
CASSKDSPTDTQYF	many	14	TRBV6-1	TRBJ2-3
CASSSTRDGVKLAKNIQYF	many	19	TRBV28	TRBJ2-4
CASSPDPLNTEAFF	many	14	TRBV12-3/TRBV12-4	TRBJ1-1
CASSLARGVSANEKLFF	few	17	TRBV7-9	TRBJ1-4
CSARDETTPSYEQYF	.	15	TRBV20-1	TRBJ2-7
CSVEDRFREQGSPYEQYF	.	18	TRBV29-1	TRBJ2-7
CASSQDNIGLAGGNEQFF	many	18	TRBV3-1	TRBJ2-1
CATSEGTEIYTGELFF	few	16	TRBV24-1	TRBJ2-2
CASSAGGGGTEAFF	.	14	TRBV18	TRBJ1-1